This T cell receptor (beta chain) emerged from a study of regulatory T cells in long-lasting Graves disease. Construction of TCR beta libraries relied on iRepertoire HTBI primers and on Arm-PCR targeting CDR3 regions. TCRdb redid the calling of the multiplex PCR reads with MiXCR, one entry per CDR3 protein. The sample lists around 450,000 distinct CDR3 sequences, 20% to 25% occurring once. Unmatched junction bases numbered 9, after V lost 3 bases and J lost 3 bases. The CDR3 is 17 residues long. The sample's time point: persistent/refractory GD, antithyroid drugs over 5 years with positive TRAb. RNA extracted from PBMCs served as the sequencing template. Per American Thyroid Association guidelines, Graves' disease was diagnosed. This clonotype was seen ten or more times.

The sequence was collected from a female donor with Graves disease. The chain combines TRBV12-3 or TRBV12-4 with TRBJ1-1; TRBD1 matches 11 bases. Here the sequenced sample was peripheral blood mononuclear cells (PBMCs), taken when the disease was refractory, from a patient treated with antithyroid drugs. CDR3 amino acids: CASSFSRTGGMDTEAFF. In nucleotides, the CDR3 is TGTGCCAGCAGTTTTTCTAGGACAGGGGGCATGGACACTGAAGCTTTCTTT.